This TCR beta chain was profiled in a study of radiation and T cells in renal cell carcinoma. This table comes from immunoSEQ multiplex PCR, and its TCRdb copy is limited to in-frame clones, with some not included. This table has roughly 130,000 clones, about 88% appearing once. This sample's time point: baseline pretreatment blood. The treatment is: 15 Gy SBRT to primary tumor, nephrectomy 4 weeks later. The germline V gene encodes CDR1 ENHRY and CDR2 SYGVKD. CDR3 length: 10 residues. Trimming removed 10 bases at V and 5 bases at J, with 8 bases between. The receptor was isolated from a woman in her fifties or sixties with renal cell carcinoma. The sample was blood, taken from a patient whose treatment included radiotherapy and nephrectomy. The chain uses TRBV10-3 and TRBJ2-5; TRBD1 is a possible D gene (5 bases). CDR3 nucleotides: TGTGCCACCAGGGCGGAGACCCAGTACTTC. As protein: CATRAETQYF.